The present T cell receptor beta chain was sequenced within a study of blood T cell repertoires in COVID-19. Study-wide background: The origin of the acute and convalescent COVID-19 samples was the United States, Italy and Spain. PBMCs, B-cell-depleted T cells, or T cells were the source of the cDNA or gDNA that made up the material.

The CDR3 contains 16 residues. Germline values: CDR1 SGDLS, CDR2 YYNGEE. Trimming pared 3 bases from V and 7 bases from J, leaving 22 bases between. Repertoires were generated with immunoSEQ multiplex PCR, while TCRdb's copy carries only in-frame clones and drops some. Found here are a few hundred thousand clones, roughly 91% of them singletons; the top ten hold 0.75% to 0.9%. Material: peripheral blood. J is TRBJ2-5 and V is TRBV9; maybe TRBD2 (6 bases). The sequence derives from a young man with acute or convalescent COVID-19. The CDR3 region has the DNA TGTGCCAGCAGCGGATACCAGAAGGGGAGGTTAGGGACCCAGTACTTC. This codes for CASSGYQKGRLGTQYF. Looking up the rest from reference TRBV9 and TRBJ2-5 gives the full variable domain: DSGVTQTPKHLITATGQRVTLRCSPRSGDLSVYWYQQSLDQGLQFLIQYYNGEERAKGNILERFSAQQFPDLHSELNLSSLELGDSALYFCASSGYQKGRLGTQYFGPGTRLLVL.